Following are 4 T cell receptor beta chains from one sample sequenced in a study of monozygotic twins with cystic fibrosis. The repertoire was sequenced with immunoSEQ multiplex PCR; TCRdb's copy has only in-frame clones and lacks some. The sample contains 20,000 to 25,000 clones, approximately 97% of which appear only once. The source material was blood. The source is a girl aged 10-17 years with cystic fibrosis.

This chain joins TRBV29-1 and TRBJ1-3; 7 nucleotides agree with TRBD1. CDR1 is SQVTM, CDR2 ANQGSEA, per germline. Trimming removed 7 bases from V and 0 bases from J; junction bases left unmatched: 6. This CDR3 has 14 residues. The CDR3 reads CSARQGGSGNTIYF. For the CDR3, the DNA is TGCAGCGCGCGACAGGGTGGCTCTGGAAACACCATATATTTT.

The chain uses TRBV11-2 and TRBJ1-2; tentative D call: TRBD1 (6 bases). Germline-derived CDR1 and CDR2 are SGHAT and FQNNGV. Deletions cut 5 bases from V and 2 bases from J, with 21 bases between. The CDR3 is 17 amino acids. The CDR3 DNA sequence: TGTGCCAGCAGCACGATTAGAGGGGACACGGCAAACTATGGCTACACCTTC. Amino acids: CASSTIRGDTANYGYTF. The full variable domain, with the rest looked up from reference TRBV11-2 and TRBJ1-2, is EAGVAQSPRYKIIEKRQSVAFWCNPISGHATLYWYQQILGQGPKLLIQFQNNGVVDDSQLPKDRFSAERLKGVDSTLKIQPAKLEDSAVYLCASSTIRGDTANYGYTFGSGTRLTVV.

The genes are TRBV7-2 and TRBJ1-2; TRBD1 is a possible D gene (6 bases). The ends were cut back, 6 bases at V and 8 bases at J, with 13 bases in the middle. CDR3 length: 12 amino acids. Germline V gene data show CDR1 as SGHTA and CDR2 as FQGNSA. CDR3 DNA sequence: TGTGCCAGCAGTCCGACAGGTTTGGGCTACACCTTC. Amino acid sequence: CASSPTGLGYTF. The full variable domain, rest sourced from reference TRBV7-2 and TRBJ1-2, is GAGVSQSPSNKVTEKGKDVELRCDPISGHTALYWYRQSLGQGLEFLIYFQGNSAPDKSGLPSDRFSAERTGGSVSTLTIQRTQQEDSAVYLCASSPTGLGYTFGSGTRLTVV.

The chain links TRBV18 to TRBJ2-3, with no clear D. This CDR3 spans 14 amino acids. Looked up from germline, CDR1 is KGHSH and CDR2 is LQKENI. The V end was cut by 6 bases, the J end by 1 base, with 11 bases between. CDR3 protein: CASSPIHRTDTQYF. CDR3 DNA sequence: TGTGCCAGCTCGCCTATACATCGCACAGATACGCAGTATTTT.